Below are 5 T cell receptor beta chains sequenced from a single sample in a study of T-cell reconstitution after alpha-beta-depleted transplantation in children. During its preparation, the TCRbeta library received unique molecular identifiers. Each CDR3 protein is one row after TCRdb ran MiXCR on the PCR reads. The sample has 580,000 or so distinct CDR3 sequences, 23% seen once. This specimen consisted of PBMCs, mostly from graft donor cells, obtained 360 days after TCRalphabeta/CD19-depleted stem cell transplant. The origin of the receptors is a boy under two years old who had a stem cell transplant for acute myeloid leukemia, so the T cells may come from the graft donor.

The chain joins TRBV20-1 to TRBJ2-7; tentatively, D is TRBD2 (5 bases). The CDR3 sequence is 11 residues long. The germline CDR1 and CDR2 sequences are DFQATT and SNEGSKA (reference sequence). V was pared by 0 bases and J by 12 bases, with 12 bases between. The CDR3: CSARDARGLYF. The CDR3, as DNA: TGCAGTGCTAGAGACGCCCGAGGACTGTACTTC.

The gene calls are TRBV7-8 and TRBJ2-6, with D hard to call. Germline assignment: CDR1 SGHVS and CDR2 FQNEAQ. CDR3 length equals 15 residues. The germline V and J ends were trimmed by 4 bases and 0 bases, with 7 bases remaining between them. CDR3 coding DNA: TGTGCCAGCAGCTCCCAGGCCTCTGGGGCCAACGTCCTGACTTTC. It specifies CASSSQASGANVLTF.

This clonotype was detected many times. The chain uses TRBV6-2 or TRBV6-3 and TRBJ1-1; maybe TRBD1 (6 bases). The V end lost 5 bases, the J end lost 4 bases, and 17 bases lay between the germline ends. This CDR3 has 15 amino acids. Germline V gene lookup returns CDR1 MNHEY and CDR2 SVGEGT. The CDR3 DNA reads as TGTGCCAGCAGTCCCGAAGTCAGGGACACCACTGAAGCTTTCTTT. It is translated as CASSPEVRDTTEAFF.

V gene TRBV6-5 combines with J gene TRBJ1-6; D perhaps matches TRBD1 (5 bases). V was trimmed by 2 bases and J by 13 bases, leaving 15 bases between them. Germline-derived CDR1 and CDR2 are MNHEY and SVGAGI. The CDR3 is 14 residues long. CDR3 DNA: TGTGCCAGCAGTTACGTCCTGGGGGGTGGTCCCCTCCACTTT. As protein: CASSYVLGGGPLHF.

This clonotype was counted only a few times. This chain links TRBV3-1 with TRBJ1-6; D is unresolved. Trimming took off 0 bases at V and 13 bases at J, with 16 bases between the two ends. Germline V gene lookup returns CDR1 LGHDT and CDR2 YNNKEL (reference sequence). The CDR3 runs to 15 residues. CDR3 loop: CASSQEAHFVWPLHF. The CDR3 region has the DNA TGTGCCAGCAGCCAAGAAGCACACTTTGTTTGGCCCCTCCACTTT.